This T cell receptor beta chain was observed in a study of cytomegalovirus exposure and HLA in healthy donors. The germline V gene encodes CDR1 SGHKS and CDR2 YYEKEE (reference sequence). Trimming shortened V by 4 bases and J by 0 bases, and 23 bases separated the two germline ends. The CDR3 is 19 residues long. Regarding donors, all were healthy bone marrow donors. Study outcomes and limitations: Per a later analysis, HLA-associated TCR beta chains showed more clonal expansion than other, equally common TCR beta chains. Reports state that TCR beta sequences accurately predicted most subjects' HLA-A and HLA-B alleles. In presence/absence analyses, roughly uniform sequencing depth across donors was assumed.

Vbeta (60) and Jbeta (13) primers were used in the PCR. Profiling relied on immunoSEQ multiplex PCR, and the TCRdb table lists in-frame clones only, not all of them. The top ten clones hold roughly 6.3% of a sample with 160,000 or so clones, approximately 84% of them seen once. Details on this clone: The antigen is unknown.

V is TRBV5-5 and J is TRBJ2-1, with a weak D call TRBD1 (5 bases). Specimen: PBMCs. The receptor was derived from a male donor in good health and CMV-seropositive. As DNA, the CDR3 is TGTGCCAGCAGCCCCCCCGGATTTGACAGCCTGAGCTCCTACAATGAGCAGTTCTTC. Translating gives CASSPPGFDSLSSYNEQFF.